The TCR beta chain described here comes from a study of cytotoxic CD8 clonotypes in ibrutinib-treated CLL. TCRdb's copy holds only in-frame clones and misses some; the assay was immunoSEQ multiplex PCR. The sample contains about 160,000 clones, roughly 77% of which appear only once. The CDR3 runs to 14 residues. Per the germline V gene, CDR1 is MNHNY and CDR2 is SVGAGI (reference sequence). V lost 6 bases and J lost 5, with 13 bases in between. Here the sequenced sample was PBMCs, taken after 12 months of ibrutinib treatment. The chain has TRBV6-6 and TRBJ2-2; weak D call: TRBD1 (5 bases). The TCR was taken from a human donor with chronic lymphocytic leukemia. The CDR3: CASSLVPGTGELFF. CDR3 DNA sequence: TGTGCCAGCAGCCTAGTCCCAGGGACCGGGGAGCTGTTTTTT.